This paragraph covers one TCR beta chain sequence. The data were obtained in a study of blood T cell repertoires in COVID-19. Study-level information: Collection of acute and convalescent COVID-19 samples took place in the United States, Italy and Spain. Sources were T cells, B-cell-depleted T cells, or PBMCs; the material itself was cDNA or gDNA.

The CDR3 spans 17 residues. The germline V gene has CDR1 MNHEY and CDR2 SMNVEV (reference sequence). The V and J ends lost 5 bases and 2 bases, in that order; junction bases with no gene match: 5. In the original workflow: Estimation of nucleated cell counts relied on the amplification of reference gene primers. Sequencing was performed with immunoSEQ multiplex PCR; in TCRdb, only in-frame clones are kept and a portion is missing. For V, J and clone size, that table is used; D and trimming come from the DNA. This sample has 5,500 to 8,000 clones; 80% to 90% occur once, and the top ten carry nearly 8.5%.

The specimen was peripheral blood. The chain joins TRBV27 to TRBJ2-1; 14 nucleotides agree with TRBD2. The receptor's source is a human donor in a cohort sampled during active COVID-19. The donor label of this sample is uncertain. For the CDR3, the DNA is TGTGCCAGCAGTATACGACTAGCGGGGGGGACCTACAATGAGCAGTTCTTC. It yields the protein CASSIRLAGGTYNEQFF.